One sample yielded the 18 T cell receptor beta chains listed below, sequenced in a study of early T cells in non-severe SARS-CoV-2 infection. TCRdb recomputed calls from the 5' RACE reads with MiXCR, one row per CDR3 protein. The sample carries some 110,000 distinct CDR3 sequences, 15% recorded once. The sequenced material came from whole blood. These receptors all stem from an adult who was a healthcare worker with PCR-confirmed SARS-CoV-2 infection or an uninfected control (not recorded which).

This chain connects TRBV5-1 to TRBJ2-3; TRBD2 agrees at 9 bases. The CDR3 runs to 13 residues. Germline V lookup: CDR1 SGHRS, CDR2 YFSETQ. The V gene end was trimmed by 4 bases and the J gene end by 5 bases; junction bases not matched to a gene: 2. CDR3 residues: CASSPSGEDTQYF. The CDR3 DNA sequence: TGCGCCAGCAGCCCTAGCGGGGAAGATACGCAGTATTTT.

This chain links TRBV4-1 with TRBJ2-1; TRBD1 might be the D (6 bases). Germline loops: CDR1 MGHRA, CDR2 YSYEKL. CDR3 size: 16 residues. V was clipped by 3 bases and J by 0 bases, with 12 bases between them. The CDR3 sequence: CASSHGQTSSYNEQFF. CDR3 sequence (DNA): TGCGCCAGCAGCCATGGACAGACGAGCTCCTACAATGAGCAGTTCTTC.

This clonotype turned up a few times. Here the CDR3 DNA reads TGTGCCAGCAGCTTGGTGACGGGAGGCTACACCTTC. Amino acid sequence: CASSLVTGGYTF. V is TRBV7-9 and J is TRBJ1-2; D not certain. The length of the CDR3 is 12 residues. V was pared by 3 bases and J by 8 bases, with 10 bases between. Germline V CDR1 and CDR2: SEHNR, FQNEAQ (reference sequence).

This clonotype was counted only a few times. The chain couples TRBV12-3 or TRBV12-4 to TRBJ1-3; maybe TRBD1 (5 bases). The CDR3 runs 13 residues. Trimming cost V 7 bases and J 5 bases, with 12 bases left between them. The chain's CDR3 is CASTPGGRNTIYF. The CDR3, as DNA: TGTGCCAGCACCCCGGGGGGTAGAAACACCATATATTTT.

This clonotype has just a few counts. The rearrangement links TRBV7-3 to TRBJ2-4; 8 bases are shared with TRBD2. The ends lost 5 bases at V and 9 bases at J; junction bases unmatched: 6. The germline V gene has CDR1 SGHTA and CDR2 FQGTGA. The CDR3 consists of 13 residues. CDR3: CASSGLAAGIQYF. The CDR3 coding sequence is TGTGCCAGCAGCGGACTAGCCGCGGGCATTCAGTACTTC.

This clonotype showed up just a few times. The chain has TRBV6-5 and TRBJ1-2; D call uncertain. The CDR3 contains 14 residues. Between the trimmed V and J ends, which lost 7 bases and 4 bases, there was a span of 16 bases. Germline V gene data show CDR1 as MNHEY and CDR2 as SVGAGI. This CDR3 reads CASKPPGRGYGYTF. The DNA for the CDR3 is TGTGCCAGCAAGCCGCCAGGACGGGGCTATGGCTACACCTTC.

This clonotype showed up just a few times. The chain couples TRBV24-1 to TRBJ2-3; 12 nucleotides line up with TRBD2. CDR3 length: 17 residues. Germline CDR1 KGHDR, CDR2 SFDVKD. After removal of 5 bases from V and 2 bases from J, the junction contained 7 bases not matched to a gene. This chain's CDR3 is CATSASTSGGITDTQYF. The CDR3 region has the DNA TGTGCCACCAGTGCCTCAACTAGCGGGGGGATCACAGATACGCAGTATTTT.

A few counts support this clonotype. V and J are TRBV18 and TRBJ2-7, with D perhaps matching TRBD1 (5 bases). CDR1 KGHSH and CDR2 LQKENI come from the germline V gene. V was clipped by 2 bases and J by 3 bases, with 14 bases between them. CDR3 length: 15 residues. The CDR3 nucleotides read TGTGCCAGCTCACCAGTCGGACACCCAAGCTACGAGCAGTACTTC. Its translation: CASSPVGHPSYEQYF.

This chain connects TRBV29-1 to TRBJ2-2, with D uncertain. V shed 2 bases and J shed 5 bases, with 6 bases lying between them. The CDR3 sequence is 12 residues long. The germline V gene encodes CDR1 SQVTM and CDR2 ANQGSEA. Here the CDR3 DNA reads TGCAGCGTTGAAAGGCCGACCGGGGAGCTGTTTTTT. Its protein is CSVERPTGELFF.

This clonotype was counted only a few times. The chain employs TRBV7-9 and TRBJ2-7; D gene ambiguous. The CDR3 contains 12 residues. The V end lost 10 bases, the J end lost 4 bases, and 14 bases lay between the germline ends. The germline gives CDR1 SEHNR, CDR2 FQNEAQ (reference sequence). The CDR3 nucleotides are TGTGCCACACAAACTATCGGGTACGAGCAGTACTTC. It translates to CATQTIGYEQYF.

The table lists this clonotype with a few counts. The chain employs TRBV19 and TRBJ1-1; TRBD1 is a possible D gene (6 bases). The CDR3 contains 13 residues. The germline V gene encodes CDR1 LNHDA and CDR2 SQIVND (reference sequence). V shed 5 bases and J shed 12 bases, with 19 bases lying between them. The CDR3 DNA is TGTGCCAGTAGTGCGCGGGACATGAGCCCTCCTTTCTTT. Residues: CASSARDMSPPFF.

This clonotype was counted a few times. The chain has TRBV29-1 and TRBJ1-1; D is unresolved. The CDR3 covers 10 residues. Per the germline V gene, CDR1 is SQVTM and CDR2 is ANQGSEA. CDR3 loop: CAVANTEAFF. As DNA, the CDR3 is TGCGCGGTGGCGAACACTGAAGCTTTCTTT.

This clonotype appeared many times. V usage is TRBV11-2 and J usage is TRBJ2-2; D not certain. This CDR3 is 15 amino acids long. V was pared by 5 bases and J by 3 bases, with 13 bases between. CDR1 and CDR2 (germline): SGHAT, FQNNGV. The DNA for the CDR3 is TGTGCCAGCAGCCCCAGCACTTCATACACCGGGGAGCTGTTTTTT. It specifies CASSPSTSYTGELFF.

This chain joins TRBV29-1 and TRBJ1-2; possible D gene TRBD1, 5 bases. The V gene's germline CDR1 is SQVTM and CDR2 ANQGSEA. Between the trimmed V and J ends, which lost 6 bases and 8 bases, there was a span of 13 bases. The CDR3 spans 11 residues. For the CDR3, the DNA is TGCAGCGTCCAGTTGGGGGACGGCTACACCTTC. The encoded protein is CSVQLGDGYTF.

This clonotype was picked up a small number of times. The V and J genes are TRBV28 and TRBJ2-2; tentative D call: TRBD1 (6 bases). The CDR3 extends over 14 amino acids. Per germline, CDR1 MDHEN and CDR2 SYDVKM. V lost 8 bases to trimming and J lost 5 bases, with 15 bases between them. CDR3 nucleotide sequence: TGTGCCAGCGTAGCAGGGCAGGGGACCGGGGAGCTGTTTTTT. Translation gives CASVAGQGTGELFF.

This clonotype was recorded a few times. The chain carries TRBV12-3 or TRBV12-4 and TRBJ2-4; D is perhaps TRBD2 (6 bases). Trimming cost V 5 bases and J 0 bases, with 17 bases left between them. The CDR3 loop spans 17 amino acids. CDR3 sequence: CASSGVGGTLAKNIQYF. In DNA form, the CDR3 reads TGTGCCAGCAGTGGGGTAGGAGGGACCCTAGCCAAAAACATTCAGTACTTC.

Only a few counts were recorded for this clonotype. The CDR3 sequence: CASSHRATNEKLFF. The CDR3 DNA sequence: TGTGCCAGCAGTCACAGGGCAACTAATGAAAAACTGTTTTTT. The J gene is TRBJ1-4, the V gene TRBV7-9; tentatively, D is TRBD1 (6 bases). CDR1 and CDR2 from the germline V gene are SEHNR and FQNEAQ (reference sequence). The V end lost 6 bases, the J end lost 0 bases, and 8 bases lay between the germline ends. The CDR3 length is 14 residues.

This clonotype appeared a few times. The V gene is TRBV5-1, the J gene TRBJ1-2; 9 bases match TRBD1. Germline V CDR1 and CDR2: SGHRS, YFSETQ. The CDR3 contains 15 residues. With V trimmed by 0 bases and J by 4 bases, 4 bases remained unmatched. CDR3 in amino acids: CASSLAPDRGYGYTF. The CDR3 region has the DNA TGCGCCAGCAGCTTGGCCCCGGACAGGGGCTATGGCTACACCTTC.